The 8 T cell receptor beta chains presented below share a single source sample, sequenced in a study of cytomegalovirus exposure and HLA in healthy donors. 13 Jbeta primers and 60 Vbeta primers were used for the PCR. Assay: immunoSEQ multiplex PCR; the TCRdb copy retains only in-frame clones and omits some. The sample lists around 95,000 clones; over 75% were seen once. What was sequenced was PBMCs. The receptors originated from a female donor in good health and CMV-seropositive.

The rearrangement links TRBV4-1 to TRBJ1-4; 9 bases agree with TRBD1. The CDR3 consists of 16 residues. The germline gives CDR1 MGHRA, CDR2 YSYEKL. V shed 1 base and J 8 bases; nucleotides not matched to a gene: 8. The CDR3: CASSQARTGVSEKLFF. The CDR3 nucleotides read TGCGCCAGCAGCCAAGCCCGGACAGGGGTTAGCGAAAAACTGTTTTTT.

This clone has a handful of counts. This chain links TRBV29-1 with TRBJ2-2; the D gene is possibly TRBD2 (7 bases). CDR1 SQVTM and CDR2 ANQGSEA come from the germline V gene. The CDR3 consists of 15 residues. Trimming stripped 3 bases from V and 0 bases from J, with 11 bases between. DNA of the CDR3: TGCAGCGTTGACCCGGGGGGCGCGAACACCGGGGAGCTGTTTTTT. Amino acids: CSVDPGGANTGELFF.

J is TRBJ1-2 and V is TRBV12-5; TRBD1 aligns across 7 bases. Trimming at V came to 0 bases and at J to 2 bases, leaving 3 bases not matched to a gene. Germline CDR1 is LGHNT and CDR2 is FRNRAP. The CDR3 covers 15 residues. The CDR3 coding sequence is TGTGCTAGTGGTTTGGTTGCAGGGGGAAACTATGGCTACACCTTC. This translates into CASGLVAGGNYGYTF.

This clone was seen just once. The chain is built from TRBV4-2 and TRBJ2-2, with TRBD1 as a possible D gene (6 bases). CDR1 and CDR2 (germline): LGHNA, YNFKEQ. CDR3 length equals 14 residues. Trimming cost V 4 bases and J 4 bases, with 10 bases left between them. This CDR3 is CASSRGGSTGELFF. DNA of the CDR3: TGTGCCAGCAGCCGAGGGGGTAGCACCGGGGAGCTGTTTTTT.

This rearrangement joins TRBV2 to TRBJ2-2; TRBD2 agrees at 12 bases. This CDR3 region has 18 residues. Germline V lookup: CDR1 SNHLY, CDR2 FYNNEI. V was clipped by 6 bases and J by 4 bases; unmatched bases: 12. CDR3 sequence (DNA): TGTGCCAGCAGCCTGCTCCTAGCGGGGGGGCCGGGCACCGGGGAGCTGTTTTTT. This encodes CASSLLLAGGPGTGELFF. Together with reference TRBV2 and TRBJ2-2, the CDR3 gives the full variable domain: EPEVTQTPSHQVTQMGQEVILRCVPISNHLYFYWYRQILGQKVEFLVSFYNNEISEKSEIFDDQFSVERPDGSNFTLKIRSTKLEDSAMYFCASSLLLAGGPGTGELFFGEGSRLTVL.

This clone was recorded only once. The CDR3 sequence: CASSDAGIIDTQYF. CDR3 nucleotides: TGTGCCAGCAGTGACGCGGGAATAATAGATACGCAGTATTTT. The chain carries TRBV6-1 and TRBJ2-3, with D maybe TRBD2 (6 bases). This CDR3 has 14 residues. Germline V gene data show CDR1 as MNHNS and CDR2 as SASEGT. V shed 3 bases and J shed 5 bases, with 12 bases lying between them.

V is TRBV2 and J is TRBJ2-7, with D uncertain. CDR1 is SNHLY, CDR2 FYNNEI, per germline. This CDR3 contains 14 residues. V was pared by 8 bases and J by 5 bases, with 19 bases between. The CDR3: CASRLTTSRNEQYF. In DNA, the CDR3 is TGTGCCAGCCGCCTCACTACGTCTCGAAACGAGCAGTACTTC.

In nucleotides, the CDR3 is TGTGCCAGCAGTGGACAGGGTACGTGGTCAGATACGCAGTATTTT. Its protein product is CASSGQGTWSDTQYF. The chain combines TRBV2 with TRBJ2-3; 7 bases are a match to TRBD1. Looked up from germline, CDR1 is SNHLY and CDR2 is FYNNEI. V shed 4 bases, J shed 4 bases, and the junction held 8 bases outside the gene matches. The CDR3 length is 15 residues.